This passage covers 27 T cell receptor beta chains from one sample sequenced in a study of human T cells and chemical hapten exposure. Time point specified: patch test 1, 2 weeks after DPC sensitization. Treatment noted: therapeutic diphenylcyclopropenone sensitization with weekly scalp DPC. Total RNA was isolated from unfractionated whole blood. TCRdb recomputed calls from the RACE reads with MiXCR, one row per CDR3 protein. The sample carries 50,000 or so distinct CDR3 sequences, 9.5% to 11% recorded once. This material consisted of whole blood, taken in connection with sensitization to the hapten diphenylcyclopropenone (DPC). These receptors all stem from a middle-aged woman with alopecia areata. Some clones in this sample may be carry-over from other donors' samples.

The sample holds many counts of this clonotype. This rearrangement joins TRBV27 to TRBJ2-7; D perhaps matches TRBD2 (6 bases). CDR1 MNHEY and CDR2 SMNVEV come from the germline V gene (reference sequence). Trimming took off 7 bases at V and 3 bases at J, with 16 bases between the two ends. The CDR3 runs to 14 residues. CDR3 DNA sequence: TGTGCCAGCATGGGGGGAAATTTATTCTACGAGCAGTACTTC. Translated: CASMGGNLFYEQYF.

The chain recombines TRBV9 with TRBJ2-2, with a possible D match to TRBD1 (7 bases). V lost 4 bases to trimming and J lost 2 bases, with 15 bases between them. Looked up from germline, CDR1 is SGDLS and CDR2 is YYNGEE. The CDR3 is made up of 16 amino acids. The DNA of the CDR3 is TGTGCCAGCAGCCCCCCAGGGGGGACAAACACCGGGGAGCTGTTTTTT. Encoded protein: CASSPPGGTNTGELFF.

In nucleotides, the CDR3 is TGCAGTGCTAGAGATCCTGCGGGGGCGAGGGAGACCCAGTACTTC. The encoded protein is CSARDPAGARETQYF. The chain has TRBV20-1 and TRBJ2-5, with D perhaps matching TRBD2 (7 bases). Germline-derived CDR1 and CDR2 are DFQATT and SNEGSKA (reference sequence). The CDR3 totals 15 residues. The V end lost 0 bases, the J end lost 5 bases, and 16 bases lay between the germline ends.

The gene calls are TRBV29-1 and TRBJ2-5, with D maybe TRBD2 (5 bases). CDR1 is SQVTM and CDR2 is ANQGSEA in the germline V gene. This CDR3 is 14 amino acids long. V dropped 6 bases and J dropped 10 bases, with 24 bases sitting between them. CDR3 sequence reads: CSVQTSKALAGQYF. The CDR3 DNA follows: TGCAGCGTCCAAACATCAAAAGCCCTGGCGGGCCAGTACTTC.

This chain links TRBV6-5 with TRBJ2-7; D might be TRBD2 (6 bases). This CDR3 is 15 amino acids long. Between the trimmed V and J ends, which lost 0 bases and 2 bases, there was a span of 11 bases. The germline CDR1 and CDR2 sequences are MNHEY and SVGAGI. The DNA for the CDR3 is TGTGCCAGCAGTTACTCCTCGGGACTCACCTACGAGCAGTACTTC. Residues: CASSYSSGLTYEQYF.

V is TRBV3-1 and J is TRBJ2-1; D is unresolved. CDR3 length equals 16 residues. Germline V CDR1 and CDR2: LGHDT, YNNKEL (reference sequence). Trimming took 0 bases from V and 0 from J, leaving 9 bases between them. The CDR3 DNA is TGTGCCAGCAGCCAAGATCAAGTAAGCTCCTACAATGAGCAGTTCTTC. It specifies CASSQDQVSSYNEQFF.

This clonotype turned up a few times. The rearrangement joins TRBV20-1 to TRBJ2-7; D gene unclear. The CDR3 contains 13 residues. With 3 bases removed from V and 3 bases from J, the gap between germline ends came to 12 bases. Germline assignment: CDR1 DFQATT and CDR2 SNEGSKA (reference sequence). CDR3 protein: CSARDGSDYEQYF. DNA for the CDR3: TGCAGTGCTAGGGATGGTTCCGACTACGAGCAGTACTTC.

This clonotype appeared a few times. This rearrangement joins TRBV28 to TRBJ1-1; D remains ambiguous. The length of the CDR3 is 13 residues. Looked up from germline, CDR1 is MDHEN and CDR2 is SYDVKM. V was trimmed by 6 bases and J by 1 base, leaving 9 bases between them. The CDR3 is CASSRPKNTEAFF. CDR3 sequence (DNA): TGTGCCAGCAGCCGGCCAAAGAACACTGAAGCTTTCTTT. Supplemented by reference TRBV28 and TRBJ1-1, the full variable domain reads DVKVTQSSRYLVKRTGEKVFLECVQDMDHENMFWYRQDPGLGLRLIYFSYDVKMKEKGDIPEGYSVSREKKERFSLILESASTNQTSMYLCASSRPKNTEAFFGQGTRLTVV.

This clonotype has at least ten counts. The chain recombines TRBV12-3 or TRBV12-4 with TRBJ1-1; no reliable D call. Between the trimmed V and J ends, which lost 8 bases and 10 bases, there was a span of 17 bases. This CDR3 comprises 12 residues. CDR3 sequence: CASLGYRRVAFF. The CDR3 bases are TGTGCCAGCCTGGGTTACCGAAGGGTAGCTTTCTTT.

This chain links TRBV7-2 with TRBJ2-7, with 8 nucleotides matching TRBD1. The CDR3 contains 15 residues. Trimming cost V 1 base and J 7 bases; bases outside gene matches: 9. Germline CDR1 SGHTA, CDR2 FQGNSA. CDR3 region: CASSLDPGRGLEQYF. The CDR3 coding sequence is TGTGCCAGCAGCTTAGACCCCGGCAGGGGGCTGGAGCAGTACTTC.

The sample holds a few counts of this clonotype. This chain uses TRBV6-1 with TRBJ2-3; 15 bases line up with TRBD2. Unmatched junction bases numbered 7, after V lost 6 bases and J lost 0 bases. The CDR3 contains 18 residues. Germline CDR1 is MNHNS and CDR2 is SASEGT. The CDR3 here is CASRRTSGGVSSTDTQYF. The CDR3 DNA is TGTGCCAGCAGAAGGACTAGCGGGGGGGTCTCTAGCACAGATACGCAGTATTTT.

This rearrangement joins TRBV24-1 to TRBJ2-3; possible D gene TRBD2, 6 bases. Germline-derived CDR1 and CDR2 are KGHDR and SFDVKD. CDR3 length: 14 residues. Between the trimmed V and J ends, which lost 7 bases and 0 bases, there was a span of 10 bases. As DNA, the CDR3 is TGTGCCACCAGACAGCGGGCCAGCACAGATACGCAGTATTTT. Translated, it gives CATRQRASTDTQYF.

This clonotype was seen repeatedly, ten times or more. The chain recombines TRBV15 with TRBJ2-7; the match to TRBD2 covers 8 bases. CDR1 LNHNV and CDR2 YYDKDF come from the germline V gene (reference sequence). J gave up 4 bases and V 0 bases, and 11 bases lay outside the gene matches. There are 17 residues in the CDR3. The CDR3 is CATSRDLTGGSWYEQYF. The CDR3 DNA is TGTGCCACCAGCAGAGATCTGACGGGAGGGAGCTGGTACGAGCAGTACTTC.

This chain connects TRBV7-6 to TRBJ1-1; no clear D. The CDR3 runs to 14 residues. In germline, CDR1 is SGHVS, CDR2 FNYEAQ. Trimming removed 5 bases from V and 1 base from J, with 11 bases in between. The CDR3 protein is CASSATRRNTEAFF. The CDR3 nucleotides are TGTGCCAGCAGCGCTACAAGGAGGAACACTGAAGCTTTCTTT.

At least ten counts were recorded for this clonotype. The V and J genes are TRBV6-6 and TRBJ1-4; D remains unclear. V shed 0 bases and J shed 10 bases, with 15 bases lying between them. Per germline, CDR1 MNHNY and CDR2 SVGAGI (reference sequence). The length of the CDR3 is 15 residues. CDR3 sequence (DNA): TGTGCCAGCAGTTACTCCATCAGCGGCGGAGGAAAACTGTTTTTT. As protein: CASSYSISGGGKLFF.

The chain recombines TRBV2 with TRBJ2-1; unclear D gene. Germline-derived CDR1 and CDR2 are SNHLY and FYNNEI. The CDR3 is 14 residues long. V lost 2 bases and J 1 base, leaving 6 bases between the germline ends. CDR3 loop: CASSEYGSYNEQFF. CDR3 bases: TGTGCCAGCAGTGAATACGGGTCCTACAATGAGCAGTTCTTC.

This clonotype has only a few counts. The CDR3 nucleotides are TGCAGTGCTAGAACCCTGGACAGGGGGTACTACGAGCAGTACTTC. Its translation is CSARTLDRGYYEQYF. This chain uses TRBV20-1 with TRBJ2-7; 10 bases map to TRBD1. This CDR3 contains 15 residues. Germline V gene sequence: CDR1 DFQATT, CDR2 SNEGSKA (reference sequence). Trimming took 2 bases from V and 3 from J; bases not matched to a gene: 7.

A note on this clonotype: The junction departs from germline at one end; a sequencing error may be responsible. The rearrangement uses TRBV11-2 and TRBJ2-5, with unresolved D. Germline CDR1 SGHAT, CDR2 FQNNGV. CDR3 length: 11 amino acids. CDR3 protein: CASSSNSPAVF. The CDR3 DNA reads TGTGCCAGCAGCTCGAACAGCCCGGCGGTCTTC.

In this sample, this clonotype turned up many times. The chain carries TRBV5-5 and TRBJ1-5; D perhaps matches TRBD1 (6 bases). The CDR3 contains 16 residues. Deletions cut 4 bases from V and 0 bases from J, with 14 bases between. Germline V gene sequence: CDR1 SGHKS, CDR2 YYEKEE (reference sequence). In DNA, the CDR3 is TGTGCCAGCAGCCCCAGGGTAGGGGGTAGCAATCAGCCCCAGCATTTT. It translates to CASSPRVGGSNQPQHF.

The chain couples TRBV12-3 or TRBV12-4 to TRBJ2-5; TRBD1 or TRBD2 may be the D gene (5 bases each). The CDR3 runs to 13 residues. V lost 2 bases to trimming and J lost 5 bases, with 9 bases between them. The CDR3 sequence is CASSLSGTETQYF. DNA of the CDR3: TGTGCCAGCAGTTTATCTGGGACGGAGACCCAGTACTTC.

The V gene is TRBV7-2, the J gene TRBJ1-1; D is unresolved. Trimming took 2 bases from V and 1 from J, leaving 2 bases between them. The CDR3 consists of 12 residues. Germline V gives CDR1 SGHTA, CDR2 FQGNSA. CDR3 bases: TGTGCCAGCAGCTTATCGAACACTGAAGCTTTCTTT. It codes for CASSLSNTEAFF.

This clonotype was seen many times. The genes are TRBV7-2 and TRBJ1-1, with D perhaps TRBD1 (5 bases). Deletions cut 1 base from V and 8 bases from J, with 8 bases between. This CDR3 is 12 amino acids long. Germline loops: CDR1 SGHTA, CDR2 FQGNSA. CDR3 nucleotide sequence: TGTGCCAGCAGCTTAGAGTCAGGGGAAGCTTTCTTT. Protein sequence: CASSLESGEAFF. Using reference TRBV7-2 and TRBJ1-1 for the parts outside the CDR3, the full variable domain is GAGVSQSPSNKVTEKGKDVELRCDPISGHTALYWYRQSLGQGLEFLIYFQGNSAPDKSGLPSDRFSAERTGGSVSTLTIQRTQQEDSAVYLCASSLESGEAFFGQGTRLTVV.

This clonotype was seen more than once but under ten times. A much larger clone lies a single base off, so this may be a read error. The chain has TRBV7-9 and TRBJ2-3, with D unresolved. The CDR3 extends over 11 amino acids. The V gene lost 4 bases and the J gene lost 4 bases, with 3 bases spanning the gap. Per germline, CDR1 SEHNR and CDR2 FQNEAQ (reference sequence). The CDR3 loop is CASSSSDTQYF. DNA of the CDR3: TGTGCCAGCAGCTCCTCAGATACGCAGTATTTT. Filled out from reference TRBV7-9 and TRBJ2-3, the complete variable domain reads DTGVSQNPRHKITKRGQNVTFRCDPISEHNRLYWYRQTLGQGPEFLTYFQNEAQLEKSRLLSDRFSAERPKGSFSTLEIQRTEQGDSAMYLCASSSSDTQYFGPGTRLTVL.

This chain connects TRBV10-3 to TRBJ1-1, with unresolved D. CDR1 ENHRY and CDR2 SYGVKD come from the germline V gene. The CDR3 has 15 residues. V was shortened by 5 bases and J by 1 base, with 14 bases between the two germline ends. The CDR3 DNA reads as TGTGCCATCAGTCCGGTAGTGGGAGAGAACACTGAAGCTTTCTTT. Its translation is CAISPVVGENTEAFF.

As DNA, the CDR3 is TGTGCCAGCAGGGGAGGGACTTTAGATACGCAGTATTTT. Translating it yields CASRGGTLDTQYF. The chain joins TRBV28 to TRBJ2-3; 7 bases match TRBD2. This CDR3 is 13 amino acids long. Looked up from germline, CDR1 is MDHEN and CDR2 is SYDVKM. V gave up 6 bases and J gave up 5 bases; unmatched junction bases: 5.

This clonotype was detected a few times. The J gene is TRBJ2-3, the V gene TRBV7-3, with D perhaps TRBD1 (6 bases). The CDR3 is 15 amino acids. Trimming removed 3 bases at V and 0 bases at J, with 10 bases between. Germline lookup yields CDR1 SGHTA and CDR2 FQGTGA. CDR3 amino acids: CASSFKGQSTDTQYF. The CDR3 DNA sequence: TGTGCCAGCAGCTTTAAAGGACAGAGCACAGATACGCAGTATTTT.

The chain is built from TRBV12-5 and TRBJ2-7, with D unresolved. The CDR3 loop spans 12 amino acids. The V gene's germline CDR1 is LGHNT and CDR2 FRNRAP. The V gene lost 2 bases and the J gene lost 7 bases, with 9 bases spanning the gap. The CDR3 here is CASGLLIAEQYF. In nucleotides, the CDR3 is TGTGCTAGTGGTTTGTTGATCGCAGAGCAGTACTTC.